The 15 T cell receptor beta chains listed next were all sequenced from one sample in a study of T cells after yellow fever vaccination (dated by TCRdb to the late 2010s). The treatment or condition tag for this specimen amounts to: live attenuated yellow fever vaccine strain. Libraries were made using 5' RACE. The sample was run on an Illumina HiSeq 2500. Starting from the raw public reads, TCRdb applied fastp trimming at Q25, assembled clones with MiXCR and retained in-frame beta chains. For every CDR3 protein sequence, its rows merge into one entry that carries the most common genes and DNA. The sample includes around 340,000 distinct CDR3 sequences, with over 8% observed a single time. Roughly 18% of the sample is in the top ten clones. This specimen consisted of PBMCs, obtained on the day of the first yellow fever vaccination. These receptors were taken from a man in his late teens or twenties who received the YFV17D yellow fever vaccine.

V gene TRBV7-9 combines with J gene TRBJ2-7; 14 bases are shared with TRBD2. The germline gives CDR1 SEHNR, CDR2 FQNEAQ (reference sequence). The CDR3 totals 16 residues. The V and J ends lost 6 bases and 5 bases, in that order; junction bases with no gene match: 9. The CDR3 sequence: CASSDTGTSGGDEQYF. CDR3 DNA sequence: TGTGCCAGCAGTGATACCGGGACTAGCGGGGGAGACGAGCAGTACTTC.

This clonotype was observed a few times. CDR3 in amino acids: CASSLSAVLAYGYTF. In nucleotides, the CDR3 is TGTGCCAGCAGTTTATCGGCAGTGCTAGCCTATGGCTACACCTTC. The chain uses TRBV27 and TRBJ1-2; D remains unclear. The V gene lost 0 bases and the J gene lost 4 bases, with 12 bases spanning the gap. Germline loops: CDR1 MNHEY, CDR2 SMNVEV (reference sequence). There are 15 residues in the CDR3.

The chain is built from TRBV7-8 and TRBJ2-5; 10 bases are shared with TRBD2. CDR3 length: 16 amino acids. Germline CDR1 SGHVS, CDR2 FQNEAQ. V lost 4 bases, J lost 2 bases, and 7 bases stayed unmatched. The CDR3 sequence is CASSYLSGGVQETQYF. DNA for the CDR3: TGTGCCAGCAGCTATCTAAGCGGGGGGGTTCAAGAGACCCAGTACTTC.

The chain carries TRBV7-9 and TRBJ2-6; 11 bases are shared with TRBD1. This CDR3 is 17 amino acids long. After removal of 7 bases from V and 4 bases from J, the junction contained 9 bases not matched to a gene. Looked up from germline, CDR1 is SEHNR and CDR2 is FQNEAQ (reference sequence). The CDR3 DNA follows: TGTGCCAGCACCGGACAGGGGGCGGCCTCCGGGGCCAACGTCCTGACTTTC. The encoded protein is CASTGQGAASGANVLTF.

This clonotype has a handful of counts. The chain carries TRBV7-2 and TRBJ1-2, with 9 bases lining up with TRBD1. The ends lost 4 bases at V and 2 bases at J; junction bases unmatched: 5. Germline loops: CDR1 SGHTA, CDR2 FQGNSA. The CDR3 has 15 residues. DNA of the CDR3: TGTGCCAGCAGCTCGGGACAGGGCCCCAACTATGGCTACACCTTC. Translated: CASSSGQGPNYGYTF.

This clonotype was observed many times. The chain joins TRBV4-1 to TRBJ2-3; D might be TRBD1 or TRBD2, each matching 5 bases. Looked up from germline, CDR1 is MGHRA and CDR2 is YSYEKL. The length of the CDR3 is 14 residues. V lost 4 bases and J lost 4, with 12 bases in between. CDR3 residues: CASSLLGTADTQYF. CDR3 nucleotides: TGCGCCAGCAGCCTCCTGGGGACCGCAGATACGCAGTATTTT.

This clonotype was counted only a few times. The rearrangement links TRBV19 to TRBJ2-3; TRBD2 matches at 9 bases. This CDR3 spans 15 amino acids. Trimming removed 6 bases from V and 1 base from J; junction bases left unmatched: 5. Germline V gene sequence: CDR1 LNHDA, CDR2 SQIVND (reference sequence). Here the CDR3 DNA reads TGTGCCAGTAGCGAGACTAGCGGTCGCACAGATACGCAGTATTTT. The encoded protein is CASSETSGRTDTQYF.

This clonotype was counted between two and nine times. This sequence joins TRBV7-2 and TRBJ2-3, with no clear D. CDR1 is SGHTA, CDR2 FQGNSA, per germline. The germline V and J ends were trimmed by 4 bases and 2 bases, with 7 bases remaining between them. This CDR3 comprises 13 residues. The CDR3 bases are TGTGCCAGCAGCTCAACCCCCACAGATACGCAGTATTTT. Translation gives CASSSTPTDTQYF.

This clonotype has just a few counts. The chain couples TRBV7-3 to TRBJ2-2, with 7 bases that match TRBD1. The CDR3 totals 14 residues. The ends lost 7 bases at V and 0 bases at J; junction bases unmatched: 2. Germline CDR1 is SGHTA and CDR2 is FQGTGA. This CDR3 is CASTQGANTGELFF. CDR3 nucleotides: TGTGCCAGCACGCAGGGGGCGAACACCGGGGAGCTGTTTTTT.

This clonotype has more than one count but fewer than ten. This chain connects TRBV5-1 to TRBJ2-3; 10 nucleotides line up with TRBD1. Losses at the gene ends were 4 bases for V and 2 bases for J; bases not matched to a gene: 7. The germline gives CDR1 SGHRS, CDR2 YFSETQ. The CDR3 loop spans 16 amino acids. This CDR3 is CASSTGTGVITDTQYF. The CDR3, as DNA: TGCGCCAGCAGCACAGGGACAGGGGTCATCACAGATACGCAGTATTTT.

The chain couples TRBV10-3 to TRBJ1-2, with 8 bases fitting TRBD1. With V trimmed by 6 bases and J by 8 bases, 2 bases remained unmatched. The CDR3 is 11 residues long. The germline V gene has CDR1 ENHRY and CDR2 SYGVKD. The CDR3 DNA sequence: TGTGCCATCAGAAGGGACAGGGGCTACACCTTC. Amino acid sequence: CAIRRDRGYTF.

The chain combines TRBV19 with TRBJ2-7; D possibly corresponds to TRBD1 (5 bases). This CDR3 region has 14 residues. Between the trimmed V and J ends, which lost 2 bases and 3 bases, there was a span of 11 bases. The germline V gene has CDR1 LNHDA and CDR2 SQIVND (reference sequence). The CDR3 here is CASSIKGPIYEQYF. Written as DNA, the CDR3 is TGTGCCAGTAGTATAAAGGGGCCCATCTACGAGCAGTACTTC.

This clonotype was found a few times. In DNA, the CDR3 is TGTGCCAGTAGGCTCATGAGCTCCTATAATTCACCCCTCCACTTT. This translates into CASRLMSSYNSPLHF. The chain joins TRBV19 to TRBJ1-6; D unresolved. The CDR3 runs 15 residues. The germline V gene has CDR1 LNHDA and CDR2 SQIVND (reference sequence). Trimming took 6 bases from V and 0 from J, leaving 9 bases between them.

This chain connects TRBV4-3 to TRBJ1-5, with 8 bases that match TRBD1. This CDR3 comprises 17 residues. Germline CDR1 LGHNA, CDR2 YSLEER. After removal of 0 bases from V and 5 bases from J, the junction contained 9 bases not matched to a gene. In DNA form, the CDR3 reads TGCGCCAGCAGCCAAGAGATTCAGGGGGCGACGGATCAGCCCCAGCATTTT. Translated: CASSQEIQGATDQPQHF.

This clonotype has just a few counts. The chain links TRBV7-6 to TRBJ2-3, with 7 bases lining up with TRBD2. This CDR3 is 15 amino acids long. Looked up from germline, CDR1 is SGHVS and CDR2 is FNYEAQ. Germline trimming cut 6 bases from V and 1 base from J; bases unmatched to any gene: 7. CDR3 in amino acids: CASSSGGSRTDTQYF. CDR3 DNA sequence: TGTGCCAGCAGTTCCGGGGGGTCCCGCACAGATACGCAGTATTTT.